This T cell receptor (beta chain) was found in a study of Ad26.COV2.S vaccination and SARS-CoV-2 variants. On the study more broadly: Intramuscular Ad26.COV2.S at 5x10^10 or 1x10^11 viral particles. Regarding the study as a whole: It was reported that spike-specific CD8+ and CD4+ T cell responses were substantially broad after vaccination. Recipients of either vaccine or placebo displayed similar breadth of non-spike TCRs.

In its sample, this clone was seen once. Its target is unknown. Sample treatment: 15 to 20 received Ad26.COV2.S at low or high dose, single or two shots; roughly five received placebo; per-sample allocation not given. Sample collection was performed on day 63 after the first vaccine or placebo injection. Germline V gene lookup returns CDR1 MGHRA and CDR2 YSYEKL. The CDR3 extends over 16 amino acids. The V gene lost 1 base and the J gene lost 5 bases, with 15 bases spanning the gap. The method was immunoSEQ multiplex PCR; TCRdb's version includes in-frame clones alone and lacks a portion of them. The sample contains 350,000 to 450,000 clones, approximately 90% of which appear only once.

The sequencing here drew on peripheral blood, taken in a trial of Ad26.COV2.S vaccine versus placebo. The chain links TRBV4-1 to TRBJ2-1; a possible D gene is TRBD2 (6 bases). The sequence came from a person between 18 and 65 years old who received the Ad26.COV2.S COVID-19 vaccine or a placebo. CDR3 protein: CASSQVRRGNNNEQFF. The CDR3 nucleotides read TGCGCCAGCAGCCAAGTTCGGCGGGGAAATAACAATGAGCAGTTCTTC.